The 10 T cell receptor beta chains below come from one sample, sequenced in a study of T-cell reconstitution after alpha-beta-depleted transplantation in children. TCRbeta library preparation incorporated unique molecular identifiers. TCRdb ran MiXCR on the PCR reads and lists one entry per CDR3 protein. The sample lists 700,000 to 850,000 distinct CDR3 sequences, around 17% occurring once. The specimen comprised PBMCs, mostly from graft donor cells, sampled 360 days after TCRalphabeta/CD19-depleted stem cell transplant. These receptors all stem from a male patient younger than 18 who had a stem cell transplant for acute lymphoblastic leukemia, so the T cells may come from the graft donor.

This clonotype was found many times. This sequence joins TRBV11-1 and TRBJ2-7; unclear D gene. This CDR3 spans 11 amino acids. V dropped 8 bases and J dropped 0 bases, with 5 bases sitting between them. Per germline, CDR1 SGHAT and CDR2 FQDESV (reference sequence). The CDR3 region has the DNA TGTGCCAGCGGCGGCTCCTACGAGCAGTACTTC. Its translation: CASGGSYEQYF.

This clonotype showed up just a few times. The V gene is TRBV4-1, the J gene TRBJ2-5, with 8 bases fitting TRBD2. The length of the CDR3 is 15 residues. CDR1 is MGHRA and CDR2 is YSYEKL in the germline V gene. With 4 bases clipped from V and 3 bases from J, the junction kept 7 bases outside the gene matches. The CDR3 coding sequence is TGCGCCAGCAGCCGCGACGGGACTAGAGAAGAGACCCAGTACTTC. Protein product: CASSRDGTREETQYF.

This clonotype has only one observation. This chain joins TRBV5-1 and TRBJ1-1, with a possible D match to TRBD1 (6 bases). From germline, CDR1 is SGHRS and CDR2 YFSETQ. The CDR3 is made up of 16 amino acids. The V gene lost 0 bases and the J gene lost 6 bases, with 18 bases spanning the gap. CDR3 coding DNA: TGCGCCAGCAGCTTGGCCCTCCAGGGGCGCTCTGCTGAAGCTTTCTTT. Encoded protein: CASSLALQGRSAEAFF.

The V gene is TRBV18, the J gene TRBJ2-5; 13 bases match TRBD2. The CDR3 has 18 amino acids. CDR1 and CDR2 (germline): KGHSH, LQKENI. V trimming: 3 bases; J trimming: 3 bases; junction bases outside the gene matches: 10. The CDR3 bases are TGTGCCAGCTCACCCATTCTCCCCGGACTAGCGGGAGAAGAGACCCAGTACTTC. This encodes CASSPILPGLAGEETQYF.

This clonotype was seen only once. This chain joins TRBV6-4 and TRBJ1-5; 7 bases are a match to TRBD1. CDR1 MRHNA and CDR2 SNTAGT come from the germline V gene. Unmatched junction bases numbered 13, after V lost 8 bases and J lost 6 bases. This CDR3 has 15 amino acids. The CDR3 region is CASRDYRGEGQPQHF. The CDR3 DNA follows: TGTGCCAGCCGGGATTACAGGGGAGAGGGTCAGCCCCAGCATTTT.

The CDR3 sequence is CASSLAGGIGELFF. In nucleotides, the CDR3 is TGCGCCAGCAGCCTGGCTGGAGGGATCGGGGAGCTGTTTTTT. The chain recombines TRBV4-1 with TRBJ2-2; TRBD2 might be the D (6 bases). The germline CDR1 and CDR2 sequences are MGHRA and YSYEKL. Trimming shortened V by 4 bases and J by 7 bases, and 13 bases separated the two germline ends. CDR3 length: 14 residues.

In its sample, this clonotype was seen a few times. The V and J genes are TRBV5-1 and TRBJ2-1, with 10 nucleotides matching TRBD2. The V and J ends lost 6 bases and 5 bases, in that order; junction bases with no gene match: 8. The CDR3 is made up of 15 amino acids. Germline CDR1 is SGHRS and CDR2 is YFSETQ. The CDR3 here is CASKRSSGRDNEQFF. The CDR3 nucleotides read TGCGCCAGCAAAAGGTCTAGCGGGAGAGACAATGAGCAGTTCTTC.

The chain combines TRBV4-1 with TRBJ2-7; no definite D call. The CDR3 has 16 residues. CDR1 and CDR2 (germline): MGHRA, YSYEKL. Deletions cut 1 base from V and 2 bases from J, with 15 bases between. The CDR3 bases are TGCGCCAGCAGCCAAGTAGGGCGGCCGGTAACCTACGAGCAGTACTTC. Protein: CASSQVGRPVTYEQYF.

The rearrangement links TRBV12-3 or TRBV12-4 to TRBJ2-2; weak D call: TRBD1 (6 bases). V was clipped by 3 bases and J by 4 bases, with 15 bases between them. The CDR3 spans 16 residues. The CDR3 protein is CASSFLGTWTTGELFF. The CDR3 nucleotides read TGTGCCAGCAGTTTTTTAGGGACATGGACCACCGGGGAGCTGTTTTTT.

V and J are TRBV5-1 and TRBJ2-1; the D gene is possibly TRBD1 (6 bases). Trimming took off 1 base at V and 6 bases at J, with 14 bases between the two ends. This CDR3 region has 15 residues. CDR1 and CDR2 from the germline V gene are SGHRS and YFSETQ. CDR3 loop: CASSLYTGPGNEQFF. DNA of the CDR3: TGCGCCAGCAGCTTGTACACAGGGCCGGGCAATGAGCAGTTCTTC.